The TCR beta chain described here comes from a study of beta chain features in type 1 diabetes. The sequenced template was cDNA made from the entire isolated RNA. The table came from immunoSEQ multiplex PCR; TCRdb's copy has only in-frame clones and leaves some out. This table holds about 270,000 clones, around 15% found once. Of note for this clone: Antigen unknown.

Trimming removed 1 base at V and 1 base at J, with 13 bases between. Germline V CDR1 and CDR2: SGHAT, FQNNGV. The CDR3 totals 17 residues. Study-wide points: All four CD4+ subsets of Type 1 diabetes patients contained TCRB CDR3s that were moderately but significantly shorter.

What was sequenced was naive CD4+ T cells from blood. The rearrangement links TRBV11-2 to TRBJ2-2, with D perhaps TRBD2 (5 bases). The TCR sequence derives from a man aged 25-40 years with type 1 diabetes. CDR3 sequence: CASSLVKREMNTGELFF. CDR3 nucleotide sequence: TGTGCCAGCAGCTTAGTTAAGAGGGAGATGAACACCGGGGAGCTGTTTTTT.